The 18 T cell receptor beta chains below come from one sample, sequenced in a study of T cell repertoires in cytomegalovirus infection. Each CDR3 protein is one row after TCRdb ran MiXCR on the reads. The data hold 750,000 to 950,000 distinct CDR3 sequences, with almost 30% observed a single time. These TCRs' antigens remain unknown. The material sequenced was cultured CD8+ T cells from PBMCs, taken from culture after CMV antigen stimulation. Receptors were obtained from a human donor in good health (CMV status not recorded). Some clones in this sample may be carry-over from other donors' samples.

This clonotype came up a few times. This chain links TRBV14 with TRBJ2-3; TRBD2 aligns across 12 bases. CDR3 length equals 18 residues. The V segment lost 3 bases and the J segment 6 bases; nucleotides outside the gene matches: 13. CDR1 and CDR2 (germline): SGHDN, FVKESK. Here the CDR3 DNA reads TGTGCCAGCAGCCAGGGGAGACTAGCGGGGGATTACTTGGATACGCAGTATTTT. It specifies CASSQGRLAGDYLDTQYF.

A few counts support this clonotype. The V call is TRBV7-2, the J call TRBJ2-2; D gene ambiguous. This CDR3 is 12 amino acids long. Germline lookup yields CDR1 SGHTA and CDR2 FQGNSA. Trimming took off 11 bases at V and 7 bases at J, with 14 bases between the two ends. The CDR3 region has the DNA TGTGCCGTCCTCGAGCACGGCGGGGAGCTGTTTTTT. Its protein product is CAVLEHGGELFF.

This clonotype has at least ten counts. The gene calls are TRBV28 and TRBJ1-5; D gene uncertain. Germline values: CDR1 MDHEN, CDR2 SYDVKM. The CDR3 runs 11 residues. V gave up 3 bases and J gave up 6 bases, with 3 bases separating them. The CDR3 region has the DNA TGTGCCAGCAGTTTGGGTCAGCCCCAGCATTTT. Translation: CASSLGQPQHF.

This chain joins TRBV28 and TRBJ2-3; D is uncertain. CDR3 length equals 14 residues. The germline CDR1 and CDR2 sequences are MDHEN and SYDVKM. The V end was cut by 6 bases, the J end by 2 bases, with 12 bases between. The CDR3 spells CASSLPLVTDTQYF. The CDR3, as DNA: TGTGCCAGCAGCCTCCCCTTGGTCACAGATACGCAGTATTTT.

J is TRBJ1-2 and V is TRBV10-3; D unclear. The CDR3 length is 12 residues. Deletions cut 6 bases from V and 5 bases from J, with 10 bases between. Germline values: CDR1 ENHRY, CDR2 SYGVKD. The CDR3: CAISGDYYGYTF. CDR3 sequence (DNA): TGTGCCATCAGCGGGGATTATTATGGCTACACCTTC.

This chain connects TRBV6-5 to TRBJ2-7; a possible D gene is TRBD2 (5 bases). The germline CDR1 and CDR2 sequences are MNHEY and SVGAGI. CDR3 length: 12 amino acids. Trimming stripped 5 bases from V and 4 bases from J, with 9 bases between. CDR3 DNA sequence: TGTGCCAGCAGTGACCCGGGATACGAGCAGTACTTC. Protein sequence: CASSDPGYEQYF.

The rearrangement links TRBV7-9 to TRBJ2-1; 9 bases fit TRBD1. The germline CDR1 and CDR2 sequences are SEHNR and FQNEAQ (reference sequence). The CDR3 loop spans 19 amino acids. Trimming at V came to 4 bases and at J to 5 bases, leaving 18 bases not matched to a gene. The CDR3 DNA reads as TGTGCCAGCAGCTCGTCCTATTCCGGGACAGGGATTTTCGACAATGAGCAGTTCTTC. It is translated as CASSSSYSGTGIFDNEQFF.

CDR3 amino acids: CASSQVPGTSTDTQYF. DNA for the CDR3: TGTGCCAGCAGCCAAGTCCCCGGGACTTCCACAGATACGCAGTATTTT. The chain links TRBV4-2 to TRBJ2-3; D is perhaps TRBD2 (6 bases). The CDR3 loop spans 16 amino acids. Trimming stripped 1 base from V and 2 bases from J, with 13 bases between. Germline CDR1 is LGHNA and CDR2 is YNFKEQ.

The chain links TRBV6-6 to TRBJ1-1; 9 bases are shared with TRBD1. Looked up from germline, CDR1 is MNHNY and CDR2 is SVGAGI (reference sequence). There are 18 residues in the CDR3. V shed 6 bases and J 1 base; nucleotides not matched to a gene: 15. The CDR3 protein is CASRETGGITKENTEAFF. CDR3 coding DNA: TGTGCCAGCAGAGAGACAGGGGGAATTACGAAGGAGAACACTGAAGCTTTCTTT.

In its sample, this clonotype was seen once. This chain links TRBV27 with TRBJ1-2; D call uncertain. Trimming pared 3 bases from V and 10 bases from J, leaving 21 bases between. Germline V gene sequence: CDR1 MNHEY, CDR2 SMNVEV (reference sequence). The CDR3 runs to 15 residues. The CDR3 sequence: CASSFKDRTFGDYTF. The CDR3 DNA reads as TGTGCCAGCAGTTTTAAGGACCGGACTTTTGGTGACTACACCTTC.

This rearrangement joins TRBV25-1 to TRBJ2-3; tentatively, D is TRBD2 (5 bases). Trimming took off 4 bases at V and 3 bases at J, with 11 bases between the two ends. Germline CDR1 is MGHDK and CDR2 is SYGVNS. CDR3 length equals 14 residues. CDR3 nucleotides: TGTGCCAGCAGTGTCCGGGATGAGACAGATACGCAGTATTTT. Translation: CASSVRDETDTQYF.

In the case of this clonotype: A read error may explain this, as a much larger clone is one base away. This chain joins TRBV7-6 and TRBJ2-1; 7 bases fit TRBD2. Looked up from germline, CDR1 is SGHVS and CDR2 is FNYEAQ. CDR3 length: 12 amino acids. The CDR3 sequence: CVSSGAYNEQFF. The CDR3 DNA follows: TGTGTCAGCAGCGGGGCTTACAATGAGCAGTTCTTC.

This chain uses TRBV6-5 with TRBJ2-2, with 9 bases identical to TRBD2. This CDR3 contains 15 residues. With 4 bases clipped from V and 5 bases from J, the junction kept 5 bases outside the gene matches. Germline V gene lookup returns CDR1 MNHEY and CDR2 SVGAGI. CDR3 sequence: CASSFQLAGTGELFF. For the CDR3, the DNA is TGTGCCAGCAGTTTCCAGCTAGCGGGGACCGGGGAGCTGTTTTTT.

This clonotype was observed many times. V and J are TRBV12-3 or TRBV12-4 and TRBJ2-5; maybe TRBD2 (6 bases). The CDR3 spans 17 residues. V lost 3 bases and J lost 0, with 17 bases in between. The DNA for the CDR3 is TGTGCCAGCAGTTTCGCCCCGTCCTGGACTAACCAAGAGACCCAGTACTTC. Its translation is CASSFAPSWTNQETQYF.

The table lists this clonotype with a few counts. The V and J genes are TRBV12-3 or TRBV12-4 and TRBJ1-6, with unresolved D. Trimming took 2 bases from V and 7 from J, leaving 12 bases between them. This CDR3 contains 15 residues. DNA for the CDR3: TGTGCCAGCAGTTTAACCAGTGGATGGAATTCACCCCTCCACTTT. Its protein product is CASSLTSGWNSPLHF.

The chain couples TRBV12-3 or TRBV12-4 to TRBJ2-5; 15 nucleotides align to TRBD2. The V and J ends lost 4 bases and 5 bases, in that order; junction bases with no gene match: 5. This CDR3 has 16 residues. Here the CDR3 DNA reads TGTGCCAGCAGTTGGACTAGCGGGGGGGTATCGGAGACCCAGTACTTC. This translates into CASSWTSGGVSETQYF.

This clonotype was seen more than once but under ten times. The chain joins TRBV6-5 to TRBJ2-7; 7 bases map to TRBD1. The CDR3 length is 14 residues. Germline-derived CDR1 and CDR2 are MNHEY and SVGAGI. V lost 2 bases to trimming and J lost 3 bases; unmatched junction nucleotides: 4. CDR3 nucleotides: TGTGCCAGCAGTTACGGGACAGCGGTCTACGAGCAGTACTTC. It translates to CASSYGTAVYEQYF.

The chain links TRBV7-9 to TRBJ2-7; D is unclear. CDR3 length equals 11 residues. CDR1 is SEHNR, CDR2 FQNEAQ, per germline (reference sequence). V was cut by 1 base and J by 7 bases, with 5 bases left in between. CDR3 DNA sequence: TGTGCCAGCAGCTTAGATCTGGAGCAGTACTTC. Translation gives CASSLDLEQYF.